This entry is about one T cell receptor (beta chain). Its antigen is not known. A read error may produce the germline difference seen at one junction end. The DNA ends 3 residues before the CDR3 does, and the rest of the CDR3 is filled in from the germline J gene. The CDR3 has 15 amino acids. CDR1 and CDR2 (germline): LGHNA, YNFKEQ. The data stem from a study of T cells in women clearing cervical HPV infection. Study-level information: For cases, blood was sampled a median approximately 150 days after lesion detection, interquartile range roughly 90 to 230 days. Study-level points and caveats: Cases carried less TRBV6-7 than controls: about 0.1% versus 0.15%. Repertoire richness, not evenness, was significantly elevated in CIN3+ cases versus controls.

MY09/MY11 PCR detected cervical HPV DNA; dot-blot assigned genotypes. Repertoires were generated with immunoSEQ multiplex PCR, while TCRdb's copy carries only in-frame clones and drops some. This specimen shows about 20,000 clones; the ten leading clones hold about 6.3%. The sequencing sample was made of blood buffy coat. V gene TRBV4-2 combines with J gene TRBJ2-2; TRBD1 matches at 7 bases. The source of this sequence is a woman between 18 and 70 years old with a cervical HPV16 infection that either progressed to CIN3+ or cleared (not recorded which). The covered CDR3 bases are TGCGCCAGCAGCCAGGACAGGATGAACACCGGGGAG. It codes for CASSQDRMNTGE. The complete CDR3 protein is CASSQDRMNTGELFF.